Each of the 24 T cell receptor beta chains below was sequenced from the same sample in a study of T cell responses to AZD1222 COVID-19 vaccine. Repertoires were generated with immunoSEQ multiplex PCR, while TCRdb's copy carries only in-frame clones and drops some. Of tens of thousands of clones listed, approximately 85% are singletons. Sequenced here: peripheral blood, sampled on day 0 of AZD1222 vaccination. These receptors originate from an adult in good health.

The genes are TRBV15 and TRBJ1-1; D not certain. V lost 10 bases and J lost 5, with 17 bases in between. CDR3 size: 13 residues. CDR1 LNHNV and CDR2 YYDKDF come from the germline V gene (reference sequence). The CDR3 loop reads CAITTGDTTEAFF. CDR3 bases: TGTGCCATAACCACCGGGGATACGACTGAAGCTTTCTTT.

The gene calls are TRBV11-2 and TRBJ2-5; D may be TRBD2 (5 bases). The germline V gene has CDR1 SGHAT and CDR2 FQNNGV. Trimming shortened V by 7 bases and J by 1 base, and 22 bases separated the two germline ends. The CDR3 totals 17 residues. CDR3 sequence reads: CASTNIVAPGIQETQYF. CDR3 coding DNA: TGTGCCAGCACTAATATTGTGGCGCCGGGAATCCAAGAGACCCAGTACTTC.

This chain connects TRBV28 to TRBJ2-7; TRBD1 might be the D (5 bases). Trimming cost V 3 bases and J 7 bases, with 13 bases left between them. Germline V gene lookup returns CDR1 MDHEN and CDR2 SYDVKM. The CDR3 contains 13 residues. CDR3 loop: CASSLTVVREQYF. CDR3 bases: TGTGCCAGCAGTTTGACAGTAGTAAGGGAGCAGTACTTC.

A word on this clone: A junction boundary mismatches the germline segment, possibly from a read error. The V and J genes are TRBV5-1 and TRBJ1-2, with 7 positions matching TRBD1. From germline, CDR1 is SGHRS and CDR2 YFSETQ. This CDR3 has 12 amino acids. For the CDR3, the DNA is TGCGCCAGCAGTTTGGACAGGCGTAGCTACACCTTC. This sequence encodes CASSLDRRSYTF.

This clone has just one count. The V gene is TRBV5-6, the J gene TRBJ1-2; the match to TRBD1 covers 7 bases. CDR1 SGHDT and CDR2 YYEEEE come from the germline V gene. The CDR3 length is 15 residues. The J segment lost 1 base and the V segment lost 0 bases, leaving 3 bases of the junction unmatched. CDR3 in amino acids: CASSLAQGVNYGYTF. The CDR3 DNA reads TGTGCCAGCAGCTTGGCCCAGGGGGTTAACTATGGCTACACCTTC.

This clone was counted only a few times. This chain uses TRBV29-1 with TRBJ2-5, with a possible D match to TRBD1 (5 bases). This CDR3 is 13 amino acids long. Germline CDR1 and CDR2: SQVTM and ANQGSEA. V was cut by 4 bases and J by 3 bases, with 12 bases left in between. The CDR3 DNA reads TGCAGCGTTGCCCAGGGCGTAAAAGAGACCCAGTACTTC. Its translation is CSVAQGVKETQYF.

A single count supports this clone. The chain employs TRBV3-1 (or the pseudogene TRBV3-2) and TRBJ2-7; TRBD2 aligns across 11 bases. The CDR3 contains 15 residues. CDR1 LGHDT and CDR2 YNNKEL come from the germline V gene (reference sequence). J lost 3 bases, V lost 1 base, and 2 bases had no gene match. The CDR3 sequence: CASSQASGGFYEQYF. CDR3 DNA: TGTGCCAGCAGCCAAGCTAGCGGGGGGTTCTACGAGCAGTACTTC.

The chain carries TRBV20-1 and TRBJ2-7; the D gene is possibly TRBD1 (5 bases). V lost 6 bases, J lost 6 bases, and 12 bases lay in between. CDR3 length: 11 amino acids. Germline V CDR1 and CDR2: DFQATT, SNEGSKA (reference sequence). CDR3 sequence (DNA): TGCAGTGCAGAAGACAGATTCGAGCAGTACTTC. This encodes CSAEDRFEQYF.

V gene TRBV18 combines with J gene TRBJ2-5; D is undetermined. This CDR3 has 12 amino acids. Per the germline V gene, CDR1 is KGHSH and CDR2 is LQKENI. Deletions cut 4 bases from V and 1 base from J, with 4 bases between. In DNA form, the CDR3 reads TGTGCCAGCTCACTATCCCAAGAGACCCAGTACTTC. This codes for CASSLSQETQYF.

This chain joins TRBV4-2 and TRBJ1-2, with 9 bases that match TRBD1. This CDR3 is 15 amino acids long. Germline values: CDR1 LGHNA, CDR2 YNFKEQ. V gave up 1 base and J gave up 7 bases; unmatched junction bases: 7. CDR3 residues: CASSQVLGQGSGYTF. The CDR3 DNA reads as TGTGCCAGCAGCCAAGTATTAGGACAGGGGTCTGGCTACACCTTC.

CDR3 sequence (DNA): TGTGCCAGCAGTTTAAGCAGGGTCTCCTACGAGCAGTACTTC. Translating it yields CASSLSRVSYEQYF. The rearrangement joins TRBV27 to TRBJ2-7, with a weak D call TRBD1 (5 bases). Germline V gene data show CDR1 as MNHEY and CDR2 as SMNVEV (reference sequence). With 2 bases removed from V and 0 bases from J, the gap between germline ends came to 8 bases. The CDR3 is made up of 14 amino acids.

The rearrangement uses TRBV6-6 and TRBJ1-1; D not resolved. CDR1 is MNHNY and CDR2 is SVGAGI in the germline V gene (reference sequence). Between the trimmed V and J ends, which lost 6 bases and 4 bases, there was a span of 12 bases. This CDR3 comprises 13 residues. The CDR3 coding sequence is TGTGCCAGCAGCCACCGGACTGCCACTGAAGCTTTCTTT. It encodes CASSHRTATEAFF.

CDR3 in amino acids: CASSTTSGYSNQPQHF. CDR3 nucleotide sequence: TGTGCCAGTAGTACAACTAGTGGGTATAGCAATCAGCCCCAGCATTTT. The chain couples TRBV19 to TRBJ1-5; no clear D. CDR1 and CDR2 from the germline V gene are LNHDA and SQIVND (reference sequence). Trimming took 4 bases from V and 0 from J, leaving 13 bases between them. This CDR3 contains 16 residues.

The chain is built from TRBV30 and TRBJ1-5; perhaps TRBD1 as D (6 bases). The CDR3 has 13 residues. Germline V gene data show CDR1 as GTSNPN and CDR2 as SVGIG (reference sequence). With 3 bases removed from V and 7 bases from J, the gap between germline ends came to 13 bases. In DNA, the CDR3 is TGTGCCTGGAGAACAGGGATTAACCAGCCCCAGCATTTT. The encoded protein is CAWRTGINQPQHF.

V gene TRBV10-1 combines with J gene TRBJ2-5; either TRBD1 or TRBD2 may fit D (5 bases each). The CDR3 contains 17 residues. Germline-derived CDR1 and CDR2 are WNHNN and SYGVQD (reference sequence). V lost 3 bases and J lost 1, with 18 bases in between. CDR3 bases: TGCGCCAGCAGTGATAGGGACCTTGAAACGCCCCAAGAGACCCAGTACTTC. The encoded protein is CASSDRDLETPQETQYF.

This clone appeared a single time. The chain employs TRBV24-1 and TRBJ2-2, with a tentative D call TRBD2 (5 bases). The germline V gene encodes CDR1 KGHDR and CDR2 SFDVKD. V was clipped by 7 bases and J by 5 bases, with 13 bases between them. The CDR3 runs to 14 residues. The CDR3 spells CATRGNGGTGELFF. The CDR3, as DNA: TGTGCCACCAGGGGAAACGGAGGAACCGGGGAGCTGTTTTTT.

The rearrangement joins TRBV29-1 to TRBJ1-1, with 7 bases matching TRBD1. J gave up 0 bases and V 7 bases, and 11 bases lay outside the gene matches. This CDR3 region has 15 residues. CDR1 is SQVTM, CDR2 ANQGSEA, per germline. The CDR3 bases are TGCAGCGCCGGGACAGCGTACCCGTTGAACACTGAAGCTTTCTTT. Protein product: CSAGTAYPLNTEAFF.

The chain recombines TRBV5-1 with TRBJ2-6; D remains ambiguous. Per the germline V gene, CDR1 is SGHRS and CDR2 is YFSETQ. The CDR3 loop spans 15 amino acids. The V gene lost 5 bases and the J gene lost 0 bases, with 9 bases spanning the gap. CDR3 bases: TGCGCCAGCAGTAAGAGGATCTCTGGGGCCAACGTCCTGACTTTC. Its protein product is CASSKRISGANVLTF.

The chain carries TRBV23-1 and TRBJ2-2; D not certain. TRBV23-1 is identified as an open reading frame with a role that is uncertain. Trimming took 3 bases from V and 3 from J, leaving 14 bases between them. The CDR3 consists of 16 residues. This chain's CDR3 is CASSHPFSQDTGELFF. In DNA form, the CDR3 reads TGCGCCAGCAGTCACCCCTTCTCGCAGGACACCGGGGAGCTGTTTTTT.

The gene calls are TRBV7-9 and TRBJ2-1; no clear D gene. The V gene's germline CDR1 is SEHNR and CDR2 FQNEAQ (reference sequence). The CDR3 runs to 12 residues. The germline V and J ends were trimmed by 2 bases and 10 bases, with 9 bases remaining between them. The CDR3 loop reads CASSLSLGEQFF. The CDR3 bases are TGTGCCAGCAGCTTAAGTTTGGGGGAGCAGTTCTTC.

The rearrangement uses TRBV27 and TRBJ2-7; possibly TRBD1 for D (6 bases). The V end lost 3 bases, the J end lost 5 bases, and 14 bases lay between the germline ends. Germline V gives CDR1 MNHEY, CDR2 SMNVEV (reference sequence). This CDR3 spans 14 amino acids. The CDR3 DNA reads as TGTGCCAGCAGTTTGGGGGCCAGGTCGGACGAGCAGTACTTC. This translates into CASSLGARSDEQYF.

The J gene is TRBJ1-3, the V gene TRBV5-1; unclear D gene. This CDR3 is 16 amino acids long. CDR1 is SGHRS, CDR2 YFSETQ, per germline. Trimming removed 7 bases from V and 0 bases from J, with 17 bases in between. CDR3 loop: CASSREGGNSGNTIYF. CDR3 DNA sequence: TGCGCCAGCTCTAGGGAGGGCGGAAACTCTGGAAACACCATATATTTT.

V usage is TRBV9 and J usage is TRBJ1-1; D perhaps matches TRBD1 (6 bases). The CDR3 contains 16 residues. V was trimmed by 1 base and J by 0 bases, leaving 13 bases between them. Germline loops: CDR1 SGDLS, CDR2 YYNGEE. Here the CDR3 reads CASSVHGTTMNTEAFF. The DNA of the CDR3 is TGTGCCAGCAGCGTACACGGGACAACTATGAACACTGAAGCTTTCTTT. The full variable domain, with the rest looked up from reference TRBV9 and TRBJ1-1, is DSGVTQTPKHLITATGQRVTLRCSPRSGDLSVYWYQQSLDQGLQFLIQYYNGEERAKGNILERFSAQQFPDLHSELNLSSLELGDSALYFCASSVHGTTMNTEAFFGQGTRLTVV.

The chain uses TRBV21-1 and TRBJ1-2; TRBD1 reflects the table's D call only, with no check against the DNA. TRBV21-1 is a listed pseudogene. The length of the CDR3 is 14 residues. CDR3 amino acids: CASSRDRVCYGYTF. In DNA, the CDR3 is TGTGCCAGCAGCAGGGACAGGGTGTGCTATGGCTACACCTTC.